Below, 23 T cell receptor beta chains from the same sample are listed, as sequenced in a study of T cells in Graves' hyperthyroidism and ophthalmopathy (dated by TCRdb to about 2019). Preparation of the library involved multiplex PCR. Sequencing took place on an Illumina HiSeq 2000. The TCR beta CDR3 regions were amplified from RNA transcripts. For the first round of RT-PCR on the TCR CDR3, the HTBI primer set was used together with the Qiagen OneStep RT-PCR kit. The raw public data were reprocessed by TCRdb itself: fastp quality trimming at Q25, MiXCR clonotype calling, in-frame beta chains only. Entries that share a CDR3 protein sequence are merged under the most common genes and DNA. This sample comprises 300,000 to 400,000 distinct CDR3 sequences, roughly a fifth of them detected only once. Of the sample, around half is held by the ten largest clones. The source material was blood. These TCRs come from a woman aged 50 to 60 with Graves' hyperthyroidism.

The CDR3 sequence is CASRGRGVPFF. The DNA of the CDR3 is TGTGCCAGCAGGGGCAGGGGAGTCCCGTTTTTT. The chain carries TRBV2 and TRBJ2-2; D is perhaps TRBD1 (6 bases). The CDR3 runs 11 residues. The V gene's germline CDR1 is SNHLY and CDR2 FYNNEI. Trimming shortened V by 6 bases and J by 16 bases, and 15 bases separated the two germline ends.

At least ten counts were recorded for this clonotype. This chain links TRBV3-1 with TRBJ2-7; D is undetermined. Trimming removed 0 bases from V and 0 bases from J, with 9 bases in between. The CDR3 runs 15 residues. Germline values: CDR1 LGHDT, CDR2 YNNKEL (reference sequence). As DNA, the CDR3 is TGTGCCAGCAGCCAAGATGCGAGGAGCTCCTACGAGCAGTACTTC. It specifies CASSQDARSSYEQYF.

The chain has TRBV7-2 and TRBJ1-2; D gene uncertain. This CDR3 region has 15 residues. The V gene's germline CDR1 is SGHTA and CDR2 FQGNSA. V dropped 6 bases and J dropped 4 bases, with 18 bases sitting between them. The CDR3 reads CASRNVQRPSYGYTF. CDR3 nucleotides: TGTGCCAGCAGAAACGTACAGCGGCCGTCCTATGGCTACACCTTC.

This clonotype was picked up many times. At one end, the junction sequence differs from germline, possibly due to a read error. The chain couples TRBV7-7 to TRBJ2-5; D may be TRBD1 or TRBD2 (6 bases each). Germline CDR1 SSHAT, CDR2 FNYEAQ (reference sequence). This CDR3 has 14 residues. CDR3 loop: CASSRGGLGETQYF. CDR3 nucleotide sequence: TGTGCTAGCAGCCGAGGGGGGCTTGGGGAGACCCAGTACTTC.

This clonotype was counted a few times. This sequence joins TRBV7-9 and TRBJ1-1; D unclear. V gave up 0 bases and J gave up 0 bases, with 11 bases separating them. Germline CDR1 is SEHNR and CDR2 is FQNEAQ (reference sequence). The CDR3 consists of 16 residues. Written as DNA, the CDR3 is TGTGCCAGCAGCTTAGCGGCGACGGGGATGAACACTGAAGCTTTCTTT. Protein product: CASSLAATGMNTEAFF.

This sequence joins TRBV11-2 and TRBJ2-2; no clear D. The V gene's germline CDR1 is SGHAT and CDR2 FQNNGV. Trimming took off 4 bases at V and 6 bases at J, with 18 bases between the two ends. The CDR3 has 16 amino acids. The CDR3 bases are TGTGCCAGCAGCTCCGCCAAGGACGCCCTCGCCGGGGAGCTGTTTTTT. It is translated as CASSSAKDALAGELFF.

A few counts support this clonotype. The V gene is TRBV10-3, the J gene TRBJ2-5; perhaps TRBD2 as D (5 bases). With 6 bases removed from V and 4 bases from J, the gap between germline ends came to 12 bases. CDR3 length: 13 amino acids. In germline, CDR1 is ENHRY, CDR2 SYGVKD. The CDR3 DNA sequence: TGTGCCATCAGCGGGCTAGCAGGAGAGACCCAGTACTTC. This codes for CAISGLAGETQYF.

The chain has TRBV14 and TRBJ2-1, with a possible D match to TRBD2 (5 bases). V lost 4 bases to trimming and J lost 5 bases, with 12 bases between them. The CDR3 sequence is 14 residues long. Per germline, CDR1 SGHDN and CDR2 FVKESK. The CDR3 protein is CASSPLTRDNEQFF. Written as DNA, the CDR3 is TGTGCCAGCAGCCCACTAACTAGAGACAATGAGCAGTTCTTC.

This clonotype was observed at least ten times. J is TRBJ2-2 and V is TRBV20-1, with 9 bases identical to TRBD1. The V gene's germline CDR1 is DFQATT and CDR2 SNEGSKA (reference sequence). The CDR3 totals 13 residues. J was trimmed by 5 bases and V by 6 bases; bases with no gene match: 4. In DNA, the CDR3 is TGCAGTGCAACAGGGGGCAGGACCGGGGAGCTGTTTTTT. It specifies CSATGGRTGELFF.

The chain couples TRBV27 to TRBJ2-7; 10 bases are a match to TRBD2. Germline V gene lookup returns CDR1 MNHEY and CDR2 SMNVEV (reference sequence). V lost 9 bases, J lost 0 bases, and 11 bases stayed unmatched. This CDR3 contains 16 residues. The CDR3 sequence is CARFPGLAKSSYEQYF. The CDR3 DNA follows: TGTGCCAGGTTCCCGGGACTAGCGAAAAGCTCCTACGAGCAGTACTTC.

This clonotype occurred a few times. CDR3 DNA sequence: TGTGCCAGCAGTGTAACCGGGACCACTTTTAGCTCTGGAAACACCATATATTTT. As protein: CASSVTGTTFSSGNTIYF. This chain joins TRBV2 and TRBJ1-3; D is possibly TRBD1 (5 bases). Per the germline V gene, CDR1 is SNHLY and CDR2 is FYNNEI. The CDR3 runs to 18 residues. V was trimmed by 4 bases and J by 0 bases, leaving 19 bases between them.

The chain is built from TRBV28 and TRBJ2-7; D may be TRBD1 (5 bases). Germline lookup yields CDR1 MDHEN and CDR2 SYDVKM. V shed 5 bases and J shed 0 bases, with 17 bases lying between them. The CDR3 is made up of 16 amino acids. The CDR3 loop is CASSPGGAFSSYEQYF. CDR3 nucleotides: TGTGCCAGCAGTCCGGGTGGGGCTTTCAGCTCCTACGAGCAGTACTTC.

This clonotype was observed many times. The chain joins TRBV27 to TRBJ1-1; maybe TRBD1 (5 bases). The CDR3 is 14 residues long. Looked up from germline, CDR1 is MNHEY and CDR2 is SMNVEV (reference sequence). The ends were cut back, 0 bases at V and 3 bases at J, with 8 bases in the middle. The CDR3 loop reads CASSLSGADTEAFF. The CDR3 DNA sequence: TGTGCCAGCAGTTTATCTGGGGCCGACACTGAAGCTTTCTTT.

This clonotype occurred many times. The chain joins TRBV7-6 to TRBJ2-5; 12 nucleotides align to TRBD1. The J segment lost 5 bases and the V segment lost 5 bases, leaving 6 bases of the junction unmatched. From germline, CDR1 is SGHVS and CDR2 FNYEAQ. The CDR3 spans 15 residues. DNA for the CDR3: TGTGCCAGCAGCCGACGGGACAGGGGGCGGGAGACCCAGTACTTC. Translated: CASSRRDRGRETQYF.

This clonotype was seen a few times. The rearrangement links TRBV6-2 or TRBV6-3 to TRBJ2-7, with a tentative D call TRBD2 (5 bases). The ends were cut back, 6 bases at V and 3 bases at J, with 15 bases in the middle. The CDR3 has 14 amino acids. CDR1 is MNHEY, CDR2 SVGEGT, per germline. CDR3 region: CASSPRTLDYEQYF. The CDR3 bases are TGTGCCAGCAGCCCGAGGACTCTAGACTACGAGCAGTACTTC.

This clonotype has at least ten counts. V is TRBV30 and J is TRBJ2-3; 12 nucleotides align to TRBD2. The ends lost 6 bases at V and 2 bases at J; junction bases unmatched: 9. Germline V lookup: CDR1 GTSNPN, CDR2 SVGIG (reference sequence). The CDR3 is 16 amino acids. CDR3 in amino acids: CACSHTSGGYTDTQYF. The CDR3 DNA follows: TGTGCCTGTTCCCATACTAGCGGGGGGTACACAGATACGCAGTATTTT.

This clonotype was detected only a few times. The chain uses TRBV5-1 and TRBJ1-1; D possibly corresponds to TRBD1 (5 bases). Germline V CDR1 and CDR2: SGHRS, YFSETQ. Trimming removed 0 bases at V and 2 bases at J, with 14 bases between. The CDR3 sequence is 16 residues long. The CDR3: CASSLEGVNPNTEAFF. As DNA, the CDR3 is TGCGCCAGCAGCTTGGAAGGGGTGAACCCTAACACTGAAGCTTTCTTT.

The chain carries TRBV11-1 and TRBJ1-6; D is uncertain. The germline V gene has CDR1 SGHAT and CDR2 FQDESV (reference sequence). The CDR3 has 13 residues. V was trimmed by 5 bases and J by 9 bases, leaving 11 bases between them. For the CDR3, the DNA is TGTGCCAGCAGCCCCGTCGCGGCTTCACCCCTCCACTTT. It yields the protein CASSPVAASPLHF.

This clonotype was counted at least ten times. The CDR3 region has the DNA TGTGCCAGCAGTGAAGGGATGACAGGGGCCAATCGAGGGGCGAATCAGCCCCAGCATTTT. Protein sequence: CASSEGMTGANRGANQPQHF. The genes are TRBV2 and TRBJ1-5, with 8 bases aligning to TRBD1. The ends lost 1 base at V and 4 bases at J; junction bases unmatched: 18. CDR3 length: 20 residues. Germline CDR1 and CDR2: SNHLY and FYNNEI.

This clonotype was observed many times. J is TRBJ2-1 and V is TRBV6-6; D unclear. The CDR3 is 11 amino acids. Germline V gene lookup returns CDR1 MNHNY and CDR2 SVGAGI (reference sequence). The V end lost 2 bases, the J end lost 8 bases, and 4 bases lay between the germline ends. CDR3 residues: CASSYLDEQFF. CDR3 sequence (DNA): TGTGCCAGCAGTTACCTGGATGAGCAGTTCTTC.

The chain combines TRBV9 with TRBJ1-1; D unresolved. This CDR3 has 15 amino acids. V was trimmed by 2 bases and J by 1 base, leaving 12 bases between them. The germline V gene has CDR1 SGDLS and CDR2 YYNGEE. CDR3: CASSVTGGANTEAFF. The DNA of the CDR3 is TGTGCCAGCAGCGTGACGGGAGGCGCGAACACTGAAGCTTTCTTT. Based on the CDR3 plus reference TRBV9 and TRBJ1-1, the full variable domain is DSGVTQTPKHLITATGQRVTLRCSPRSGDLSVYWYQQSLDQGLQFLIQYYNGEERAKGNILERFSAQQFPDLHSELNLSSLELGDSALYFCASSVTGGANTEAFFGQGTRLTVV.

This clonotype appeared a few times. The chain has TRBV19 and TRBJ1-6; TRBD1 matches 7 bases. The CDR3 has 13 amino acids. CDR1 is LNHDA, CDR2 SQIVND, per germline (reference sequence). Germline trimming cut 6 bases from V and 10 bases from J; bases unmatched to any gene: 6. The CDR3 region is CASSPRGLSPLHF. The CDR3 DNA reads TGTGCCAGTAGCCCGAGGGGGCTGTCACCCCTCCACTTT.

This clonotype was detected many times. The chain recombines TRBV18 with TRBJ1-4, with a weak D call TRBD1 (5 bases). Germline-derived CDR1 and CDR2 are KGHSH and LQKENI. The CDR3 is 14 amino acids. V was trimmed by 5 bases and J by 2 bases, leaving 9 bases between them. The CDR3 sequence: CASSEGPTNEKLFF. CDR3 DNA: TGTGCCAGCTCAGAGGGACCTACTAATGAAAAACTGTTTTTT.